This T cell receptor (beta chain) is from a study of blood T cell repertoires in COVID-19. The CDR3 loop spans 14 amino acids. Trimming took 4 bases from V and 0 from J, leaving 8 bases between them. Germline-derived CDR1 and CDR2 are SGHRS and YFSETQ. Clones were read by immunoSEQ multiplex PCR, and TCRdb kept only the in-frame ones, dropping some. The sample holds under 80,000 clones, less than 90% seen once. This TCR came from a man aged 50-59 years with active COVID-19. V gene TRBV5-1 combines with J gene TRBJ1-3; D is ambiguous. The specimen sequenced was peripheral blood. CDR3 residues: CASSLTTSGNTIYF. CDR3 bases: TGCGCCAGCAGCCTGACAACCTCTGGAAACACCATATATTTT.